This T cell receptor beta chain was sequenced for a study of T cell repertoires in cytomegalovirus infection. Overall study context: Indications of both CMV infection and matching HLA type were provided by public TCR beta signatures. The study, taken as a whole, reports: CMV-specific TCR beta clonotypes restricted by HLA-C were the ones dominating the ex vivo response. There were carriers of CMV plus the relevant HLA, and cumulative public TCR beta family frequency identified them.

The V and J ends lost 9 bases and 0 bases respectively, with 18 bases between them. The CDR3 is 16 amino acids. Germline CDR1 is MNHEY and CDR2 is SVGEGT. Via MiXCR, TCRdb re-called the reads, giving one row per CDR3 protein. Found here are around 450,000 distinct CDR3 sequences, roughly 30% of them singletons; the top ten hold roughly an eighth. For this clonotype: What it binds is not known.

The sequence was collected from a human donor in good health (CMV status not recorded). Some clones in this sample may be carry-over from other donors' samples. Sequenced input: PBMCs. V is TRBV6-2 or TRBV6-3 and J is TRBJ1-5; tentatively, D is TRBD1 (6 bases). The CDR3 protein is CASEGDRQYSNQPQHF. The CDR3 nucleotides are TGTGCCAGTGAGGGAGACAGGCAATATAGCAATCAGCCCCAGCATTTT.